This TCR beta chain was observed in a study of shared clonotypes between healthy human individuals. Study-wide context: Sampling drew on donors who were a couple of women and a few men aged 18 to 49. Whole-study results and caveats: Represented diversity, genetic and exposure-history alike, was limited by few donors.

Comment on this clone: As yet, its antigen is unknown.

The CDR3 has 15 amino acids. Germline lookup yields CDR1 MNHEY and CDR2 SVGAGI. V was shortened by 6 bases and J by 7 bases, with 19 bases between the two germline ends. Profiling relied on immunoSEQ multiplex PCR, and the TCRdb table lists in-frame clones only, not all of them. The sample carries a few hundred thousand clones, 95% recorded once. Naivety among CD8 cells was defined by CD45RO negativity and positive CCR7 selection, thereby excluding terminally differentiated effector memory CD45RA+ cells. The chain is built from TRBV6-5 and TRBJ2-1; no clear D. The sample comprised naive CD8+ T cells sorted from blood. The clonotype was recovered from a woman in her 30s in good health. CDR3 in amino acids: CASRQPPTTSNEQFF. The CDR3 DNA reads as TGTGCCAGCAGGCAACCTCCTACTACCTCGAATGAGCAGTTCTTC.